This TCR beta chain was obtained from a study of shared clonotypes between healthy human individuals. About the research overall: Two female and a few male donors aged 18 to 49 were enrolled. A donor's plate count was three for CD4 naive and three for CD4 memory; CD8 naive had two and CD8 memory one. Study results and caveats: Naive subsets generally had larger estimated richness than memory subsets.

Of note for this clone: The antigen is not known.

CD8 cells regarded as naive lacked CD45RO, were positively chosen for CCR7, and omitted terminally differentiated effector memory CD45RA+ cells. At the deep level, the assay was run. Using immunoSEQ multiplex PCR, the repertoire was profiled, and TCRdb retains in-frame clones only, with some absent. The profile shows approximately 2,000,000 clones, just under 95% of them singletons. The CDR3 spans 12 residues. Between the trimmed V and J ends, which lost 4 bases and 7 bases, there was a span of 10 bases. The germline V gene has CDR1 PRHDT and CDR2 FYEKMQ (reference sequence). This sequence originates from a man younger than 35 in good health. Some clones in this sample may be carry-over from other donors' samples. Sequenced material: naive CD8+ T cells from PBMCs. V usage is TRBV13 and J usage is TRBJ1-2; D is perhaps TRBD1 (5 bases). The DNA for the CDR3 is TGTGCCAGCAGCTCCCGGGGACGTGGCTACACCTTC. Translation: CASSSRGRGYTF.